The 16 T cell receptor beta chains given below trace back to one sample, sequenced in a study of blood T cell repertoires in COVID-19. This table comes from immunoSEQ multiplex PCR, and its TCRdb copy is limited to in-frame clones, with some not included. The repertoire holds about 220,000 clones, with 88% as singletons. Sequencing was carried out using PBMCs or T cells enriched from blood (not recorded which). Receptor source: a woman between 45 and 60 years old with acute COVID-19.

This clone showed up just a few times. The rearrangement links TRBV7-9 to TRBJ1-6, with TRBD1 identical over 10 bases. Germline assignment: CDR1 SEHNR and CDR2 FQNEAQ (reference sequence). This CDR3 is built from 15 residues. J lost 4 bases, V lost 4 bases, and 1 base had no gene match. Here the CDR3 reads CASSWTGGYNSPLHF. The CDR3 coding sequence is TGTGCCAGCAGCTGGACAGGGGGTTATAATTCACCCCTCCACTTT. The full variable domain, in which reference TRBV7-9 and TRBJ1-6 provide the parts outside the CDR3, is DTGVSQNPRHKITKRGQNVTFRCDPISEHNRLYWYRQTLGQGPEFLTYFQNEAQLEKSRLLSDRFSAERPKGSFSTLEIQRTEQGDSAMYLCASSWTGGYNSPLHFGNGTRLTVT.

This clone was picked up a small number of times. The chain recombines TRBV3-1 (or the pseudogene TRBV3-2) with TRBJ2-7, with D possibly being TRBD2 (5 bases). The CDR3 spans 14 residues. The germline gives CDR1 LGHDT, CDR2 YNNKEL (reference sequence). With 1 base removed from V and 7 bases from J, the gap between germline ends came to 14 bases. CDR3 DNA sequence: TGTGCCAGCAGCCAAGGTCGGCGGGCCTTAGAGCAGTACTTC. It is translated as CASSQGRRALEQYF.

This clone appeared a single time. CDR3 protein: CASAGGTGGTDTQYF. Here the CDR3 DNA reads TGTGCCAGCGCGGGGGGGACGGGAGGCACAGATACGCAGTATTTT. The chain joins TRBV9 to TRBJ2-3; TRBD2 aligns across 9 bases. The germline gives CDR1 SGDLS, CDR2 YYNGEE. V shed 7 bases, J shed 1 base, and the junction held 7 bases outside the gene matches. There are 15 residues in the CDR3.

The genes are TRBV6-2 or TRBV6-3 and TRBJ2-7, with 7 positions matching TRBD1. V shed 4 bases and J 4 bases; nucleotides not matched to a gene: 16. The CDR3 totals 17 residues. The V gene's germline CDR1 is MNHEY and CDR2 SVGEGT. The CDR3 DNA follows: TGTGCCAGCAGTTCGACAGGAGAGACAGGGAGTCGTTACGAGCAGTACTTC. Its translation: CASSSTGETGSRYEQYF.

This chain joins TRBV27 and TRBJ1-1; D is uncertain. Germline V gene data show CDR1 as MNHEY and CDR2 as SMNVEV (reference sequence). The CDR3 consists of 13 residues. Trimming took 5 bases from V and 2 from J, leaving 9 bases between them. For the CDR3, the DNA is TGTGCCAGCAGTCCCTTGAGAAACACTGAAGCTTTCTTT. This encodes CASSPLRNTEAFF.

V usage is TRBV7-9 and J usage is TRBJ2-7; D is undetermined. CDR1 SEHNR and CDR2 FQNEAQ come from the germline V gene (reference sequence). CDR3 length: 13 residues. V was pared by 1 base and J by 4 bases, with 8 bases between. CDR3 residues: CASSLVWSYEQYF. CDR3 DNA sequence: TGTGCCAGCAGCTTAGTATGGAGTTACGAGCAGTACTTC. Full variable domain (remainder filled in from reference TRBV7-9 and TRBJ2-7): DTGVSQNPRHKITKRGQNVTFRCDPISEHNRLYWYRQTLGQGPEFLTYFQNEAQLEKSRLLSDRFSAERPKGSFSTLEIQRTEQGDSAMYLCASSLVWSYEQYFGPGTRLTVT.

The chain has TRBV4-2 and TRBJ2-2; D may be TRBD1 (6 bases). In germline, CDR1 is LGHNA, CDR2 YNFKEQ. Between the trimmed V and J ends, which lost 2 bases and 6 bases, there was a span of 22 bases. The CDR3 runs 18 residues. In nucleotides, the CDR3 is TGTGCCAGCAGCCAACTGGCAATGAAACAGGGAAATTCCGGGGAGCTGTTTTTT. Amino acid sequence: CASSQLAMKQGNSGELFF.

This clone was counted only a few times. The chain carries TRBV28 and TRBJ1-2; TRBD1 is a possible D gene (6 bases). The CDR3 spans 13 residues. V was trimmed by 6 bases and J by 8 bases, leaving 16 bases between them. Germline lookup yields CDR1 MDHEN and CDR2 SYDVKM. CDR3 in DNA: TGTGCCAGCAGAATCACGGACAGTTCAGGCTACACCTTC. Its protein product is CASRITDSSGYTF.

This clone is a singleton in its sample. The chain is built from TRBV19 and TRBJ1-2; 7 positions match TRBD1. This CDR3 region has 14 residues. The junction had 11 bases not matched to a gene; V was cut back by 5 bases and J by 8 bases. From germline, CDR1 is LNHDA and CDR2 SQIVND (reference sequence). CDR3 sequence reads: CASSFETGSEGYTF. As DNA, the CDR3 is TGTGCCAGTAGTTTTGAGACAGGGTCGGAAGGCTACACCTTC.

A single count supports this clone. The chain is built from TRBV28 and TRBJ1-2; the match to TRBD1 covers 7 bases. From germline, CDR1 is MDHEN and CDR2 SYDVKM. V shed 6 bases, J shed 8 bases, and the junction held 6 bases outside the gene matches. The CDR3 sequence is 12 residues long. CDR3 protein: CASRTGSGGYTF. The DNA of the CDR3 is TGTGCCAGCAGGACAGGGTCGGGAGGCTACACCTTC.

As to this clone: Other nucleotide sequences in the sample specify the same CDR3. The V call is TRBV27, the J call TRBJ2-7, with D perhaps TRBD2 (5 bases). CDR1 is MNHEY, CDR2 SMNVEV, per germline (reference sequence). Trimming stripped 3 bases from V and 2 bases from J, with 11 bases between. The CDR3 is 14 residues long. DNA of the CDR3: TGTGCCAGCAGTTTTCGGGGTAGCACCTACGAGCAGTACTTC. It translates to CASSFRGSTYEQYF.

The chain combines TRBV18 with TRBJ1-2; D ambiguous. V dropped 5 bases and J dropped 1 base, with 5 bases sitting between them. The V gene's germline CDR1 is KGHSH and CDR2 LQKENI. CDR3 length: 12 residues. CDR3 nucleotides: TGTGCCAGCTCAAGAGTTAACTATGGCTACACCTTC. The encoded protein is CASSRVNYGYTF.

In this sample, this clone turned up a few times. V and J are TRBV6-1 and TRBJ1-2, with TRBD1 matching over 9 bases. Unmatched junction bases numbered 3, after V lost 1 base and J lost 3 bases. CDR1 is MNHNS, CDR2 SASEGT, per germline. This CDR3 has 15 amino acids. Here the CDR3 DNA reads TGTGCCAGCAGTGAAGTACAGGGGGCCTACTATGGCTACACCTTC. It encodes CASSEVQGAYYGYTF.

This rearrangement joins TRBV5-1 to TRBJ2-6, with 14 positions matching TRBD2. The CDR3 loop spans 18 amino acids. After removal of 4 bases from V and 13 bases from J, the junction contained 16 bases not matched to a gene. CDR1 SGHRS and CDR2 YFSETQ come from the germline V gene. Here the CDR3 reads CASSGTSGGPLIVEVLTF. CDR3 coding DNA: TGCGCCAGCAGCGGGACTAGCGGGGGCCCCCTAATCGTAGAAGTCCTGACTTTC.

The chain couples TRBV6-6 to TRBJ2-7; D unresolved. CDR3 length equals 14 residues. Germline V gene sequence: CDR1 MNHNY, CDR2 SVGAGI (reference sequence). With 2 bases removed from V and 2 bases from J, the gap between germline ends came to 10 bases. The CDR3 region is CASSYPESTYEQYF. CDR3 in DNA: TGTGCCAGCAGTTACCCCGAGTCGACCTACGAGCAGTACTTC.

V is TRBV7-9 and J is TRBJ2-1; 11 bases fit TRBD2. The germline V gene has CDR1 SEHNR and CDR2 FQNEAQ (reference sequence). Losses at the gene ends were 4 bases for V and 0 bases for J; bases not matched to a gene: 2. The CDR3 runs 16 residues. The CDR3 DNA sequence: TGTGCCAGCAGCTCGGGACTAGCGGCCTCCTACAATGAGCAGTTCTTC. This translates into CASSSGLAASYNEQFF.